These 29 T cell receptor beta chains came from one sample sequenced in a study of blood T cell repertoires in COVID-19. Profiled with immunoSEQ multiplex PCR; TCRdb holds only in-frame clones, not every one. This table holds about 270,000 clones, 81% found once. Sequences were obtained from peripheral blood. The receptor set was obtained from a woman aged 55-70 years with active or convalescent COVID-19.

This clone was seen only a few times. The rearrangement links TRBV30 to TRBJ1-1; TRBD1 might be the D (5 bases). V lost 2 bases, J lost 1 base, and 11 bases lay in between. There are 14 residues in the CDR3. CDR1 and CDR2 from the germline V gene are GTSNPN and SVGIG (reference sequence). This chain's CDR3 is CAWSPWGGNTEAFF. Here the CDR3 DNA reads TGTGCCTGGAGTCCTTGGGGGGGGAACACTGAAGCTTTCTTT.

To note about this clone: Other DNA sequences in the same sample also yield this CDR3. The chain is built from TRBV9 and TRBJ2-5; D unresolved. This CDR3 comprises 13 residues. Deletions cut 0 bases from V and 3 bases from J, with 6 bases between. The germline gives CDR1 SGDLS, CDR2 YYNGEE. The CDR3 region is CASSVGQEETQYF. Here the CDR3 DNA reads TGTGCCAGCAGCGTAGGTCAGGAAGAGACCCAGTACTTC.

Concerning this clone itself: This sample also contains other DNA sequences that code for the same CDR3. This chain uses TRBV2 with TRBJ1-1, with D possibly matching TRBD1 (6 bases). V was trimmed by 3 bases and J by 4 bases, leaving 9 bases between them. Germline V gene sequence: CDR1 SNHLY, CDR2 FYNNEI. This CDR3 is built from 13 residues. For the CDR3, the DNA is TGTGCCAGCAGTGACAGAGGGGGCACTGAAGCTTTCTTT. It translates to CASSDRGGTEAFF.

This chain links TRBV2 with TRBJ1-2, with 8 bases identical to TRBD1. V lost 8 bases, J lost 0 bases, and 11 bases stayed unmatched. Germline lookup yields CDR1 SNHLY and CDR2 FYNNEI. CDR3 length: 16 residues. The chain's CDR3 is CASSRTGIKTNYGYTF. DNA of the CDR3: TGTGCCAGCTCTCGGACAGGGATAAAGACTAACTATGGCTACACCTTC.

The genes are TRBV5-6 and TRBJ1-5; 9 bases are a match to TRBD1. V lost 0 bases and J lost 4; bases outside the gene matches: 5. The V gene's germline CDR1 is SGHDT and CDR2 YYEEEE. CDR3 size: 16 residues. The CDR3 reads CASSLAGTGRNQPQHF. In DNA, the CDR3 is TGTGCCAGCAGCTTGGCCGGGACAGGGAGAAATCAGCCCCAGCATTTT.

The chain carries TRBV3-1 (or the pseudogene TRBV3-2) and TRBJ2-2, with a tentative D call TRBD1 (7 bases). Germline lookup yields CDR1 LGHDT and CDR2 YNNKEL (reference sequence). V was cut by 1 base and J by 16 bases, with 25 bases left in between. The CDR3 covers 16 residues. The CDR3 protein is CASSQGKKWRDSVEFF. CDR3 sequence (DNA): TGTGCCAGCAGCCAAGGTAAGAAATGGCGGGACAGCGTGGAGTTTTTT.

The V call is TRBV5-1, the J call TRBJ2-1, with 13 bases lining up with TRBD2. The germline CDR1 and CDR2 sequences are SGHRS and YFSETQ. The ends lost 3 bases at V and 1 base at J; junction bases unmatched: 4. The CDR3 has 17 amino acids. CDR3: CASSWTSGGPSYNEQFF. The CDR3 region has the DNA TGCGCCAGCAGCTGGACTAGCGGGGGCCCTTCCTACAATGAGCAGTTCTTC.

The chain uses TRBV7-8 and TRBJ1-5; maybe TRBD1 (5 bases). The germline V and J ends were trimmed by 5 bases and 1 base, with 15 bases remaining between them. This CDR3 is built from 16 residues. Germline V gives CDR1 SGHVS, CDR2 FQNEAQ. The CDR3 protein is CASSGGGTPSNQPQHF. CDR3 sequence (DNA): TGTGCCAGCAGCGGGGGGGGGACCCCAAGCAATCAGCCCCAGCATTTT.

For this clone: The junction and the germline gene differ at one end; a read error may be behind it. This chain connects TRBV6-6 to TRBJ1-5, with D maybe TRBD1 (5 bases). CDR3 size: 14 residues. Germline CDR1 MNHNY, CDR2 SVGAGI (reference sequence). The CDR3 sequence: CASSYSMDRGTLLF. The CDR3 bases are TGTGCCAGCAGTTACTCAATGGATCGGGGGACGCTACTTTTT.

This chain uses TRBV7-8 with TRBJ2-1; 7 nucleotides align to TRBD1. The CDR3 contains 17 residues. With 2 bases clipped from V and 4 bases from J, the junction kept 11 bases outside the gene matches. Per the germline V gene, CDR1 is SGHVS and CDR2 is FQNEAQ. CDR3: CASSLRGRVVLYNEQFF. CDR3 DNA: TGTGCCAGCAGCTTAAGGGGGCGGGTGGTCTTATACAATGAGCAGTTCTTC.

This CDR3 reads CASSLDRESYEQYF. CDR3 bases: TGTGCCAGCAGCTTGGACAGGGAGTCATACGAGCAGTACTTC. V and J are TRBV7-3 and TRBJ2-7, with 8 bases that match TRBD1. The J segment lost 4 bases and the V segment lost 3 bases, leaving 5 bases of the junction unmatched. CDR1 is SGHTA, CDR2 FQGTGA, per germline. The CDR3 runs to 14 residues.

This clone was found many times. V and J are TRBV3-1 (or the pseudogene TRBV3-2) and TRBJ1-4; 8 positions match TRBD1. The CDR3 sequence is 13 residues long. Germline V gene sequence: CDR1 LGHDT, CDR2 YNNKEL (reference sequence). Trimming took 4 bases from V and 5 from J; bases not matched to a gene: 0. CDR3 in DNA: TGTGCCAGCAGCCCAGGGGGCAATGAAAAACTGTTTTTT. Residues: CASSPGGNEKLFF.

The sample holds one count of this clone. The CDR3 region has the DNA TGTGCCAGCAGCTCACGTCTTTCACAGGGTTACTCTGGAAACACCATATATTTT. It is translated as CASSSRLSQGYSGNTIYF. The rearrangement uses TRBV7-8 and TRBJ1-3; perhaps TRBD1 as D (6 bases). CDR1 and CDR2 from the germline V gene are SGHVS and FQNEAQ. V was clipped by 4 bases and J by 0 bases, with 19 bases between them. CDR3 size: 18 residues. The variable domain in full, completed from reference TRBV7-8 and TRBJ1-3, reads GAGVSQSPRYKVAKRGQDVALRCDPISGHVSLFWYQQALGQGPEFLTYFQNEAQLDKSGLPSDRFFAERPEGSVSTLKIQRTQQEDSAVYLCASSSRLSQGYSGNTIYFGEGSWLTVV.

This chain joins TRBV7-9 and TRBJ2-3, with 9 nucleotides matching TRBD2. The trim removed 4 bases at V and 1 base at J, leaving 3 bases unmatched. The CDR3 covers 15 residues. Germline lookup yields CDR1 SEHNR and CDR2 FQNEAQ (reference sequence). The CDR3 is CASSSKRGGTDTQYF. DNA for the CDR3: TGTGCCAGCAGCTCGAAGCGGGGGGGCACAGATACGCAGTATTTT. Variable domain in full (rest from reference TRBV7-9 and TRBJ2-3): DTGVSQNPRHKITKRGQNVTFRCDPISEHNRLYWYRQTLGQGPEFLTYFQNEAQLEKSRLLSDRFSAERPKGSFSTLEIQRTEQGDSAMYLCASSSKRGGTDTQYFGPGTRLTVL.

This clone came up a few times. This chain uses TRBV18 with TRBJ1-1; 8 bases match TRBD1. The CDR3 runs to 14 residues. Trimming removed 7 bases from V and 1 base from J; junction bases left unmatched: 5. Per the germline V gene, CDR1 is KGHSH and CDR2 is LQKENI. DNA of the CDR3: TGTGCCAGCTTACTCGGGACAGGGAACACTGAAGCTTTCTTT. This translates into CASLLGTGNTEAFF.

This clone has just a few counts. The rearrangement uses TRBV13 and TRBJ1-1; D is undetermined. From germline, CDR1 is PRHDT and CDR2 FYEKMQ (reference sequence). V was trimmed by 1 base and J by 0 bases, leaving 6 bases between them. This CDR3 spans 14 amino acids. The CDR3 coding sequence is TGTGCCAGCAGCTTAGTGGGCGTGAACACTGAAGCTTTCTTT. Its protein is CASSLVGVNTEAFF.

The chain couples TRBV27 to TRBJ1-1; TRBD1 might be the D (6 bases). The CDR3 sequence is 16 residues long. V was trimmed by 4 bases and J by 0 bases, leaving 15 bases between them. CDR1 is MNHEY, CDR2 SMNVEV, per germline (reference sequence). CDR3 amino acids: CASSSSKQGMNTEAFF. For the CDR3, the DNA is TGTGCCAGCAGTTCTTCTAAACAGGGAATGAACACTGAAGCTTTCTTT.

The chain uses TRBV5-6 and TRBJ2-2; D unresolved. Germline V CDR1 and CDR2: SGHDT, YYEEEE. This CDR3 has 14 amino acids. V lost 4 bases and J lost 7, with 14 bases in between. The CDR3, as DNA: TGTGCCAGCAGCCGGAGACGGGTCGGCGGGGAGCTGTTTTTT. Encoded protein: CASSRRRVGGELFF.

The chain recombines TRBV7-2 with TRBJ2-1; 12 positions agree with TRBD2. This CDR3 spans 15 amino acids. CDR1 SGHTA and CDR2 FQGNSA come from the germline V gene. J gave up 6 bases and V 3 bases, and 3 bases lay outside the gene matches. The CDR3, as DNA: TGTGCCAGCAGCTTTGGGACTAGCGGGTTCAATGAGCAGTTCTTC. This encodes CASSFGTSGFNEQFF.

The rearrangement joins TRBV6-5 to TRBJ1-5, with TRBD1 matching over 9 bases. Per germline, CDR1 MNHEY and CDR2 SVGAGI. CDR3 length: 15 residues. The J segment lost 4 bases and the V segment lost 2 bases, leaving 3 bases of the junction unmatched. CDR3 residues: CASSYRTGENQPQHF. The CDR3 DNA sequence: TGTGCCAGCAGTTACAGGACAGGGGAAAATCAGCCCCAGCATTTT.

This clone was seen a handful of times. The rearrangement uses TRBV5-1 and TRBJ1-2; tentative D call: TRBD1 (6 bases). The CDR3 runs to 14 residues. The V end was cut by 0 bases, the J end by 4 bases, with 10 bases between. Germline lookup yields CDR1 SGHRS and CDR2 YFSETQ. The CDR3 DNA follows: TGCGCCAGCAGCTTGGGCGGACAGTTCTATGGCTACACCTTC. This gives the protein CASSLGGQFYGYTF.

Notes on this clone: A read error is likely, as this CDR3 ends without the conserved phenylalanine or tryptophan. Because the CDR3's place on the DNA is in doubt, the DNA is left out and the CDR3 is given as listed by TCRdb. The chain recombines TRBV10-3 with TRBJ1-5. Per the germline V gene, CDR1 is ENHRY and CDR2 is SYGVKD. The CDR3 comprises 10 residues, both ends counted. The CDR3 here is CAISEDTPRG.

The J gene is TRBJ2-3, the V gene TRBV7-3; 16 bases align to TRBD2. Per the germline V gene, CDR1 is SGHTA and CDR2 is FQGTGA. With V trimmed by 6 bases and J by 0 bases, 18 bases remained unmatched. CDR3 length equals 22 residues. CDR3 nucleotide sequence: TGTGCCAGCAGTCATATTAGGAAACGCGGGACTAGCGGGGGGGCCAGCACAGATACGCAGTATTTT. It encodes CASSHIRKRGTSGGASTDTQYF.

A single count supports this clone. The rearrangement uses TRBV5-5 and TRBJ1-2; 9 nucleotides align to TRBD1. The CDR3 has 17 amino acids. Germline trimming cut 3 bases from V and 1 base from J; bases unmatched to any gene: 10. The germline gives CDR1 SGHKS, CDR2 YYEKEE (reference sequence). In nucleotides, the CDR3 is TGTGCCAGCAGCTCACAGGGGGCAGATCACCTTAACTATGGCTACACCTTC. This sequence encodes CASSSQGADHLNYGYTF.

Details on this clone: Other DNA sequences in this sample translate to the same CDR3. This chain joins TRBV11-2 and TRBJ2-3, with TRBD2 matching 11 bases. V lost 2 bases to trimming and J lost 0 bases; unmatched junction nucleotides: 7. CDR1 and CDR2 (germline): SGHAT, FQNNGV. There are 18 residues in the CDR3. CDR3 residues: CASSLSTSGGSSTDTQYF. The CDR3, as DNA: TGTGCCAGCAGCTTAAGTACTAGCGGGGGTTCTAGCACAGATACGCAGTATTTT. Together with reference TRBV11-2 and TRBJ2-3, the CDR3 gives the full variable domain: EAGVAQSPRYKIIEKRQSVAFWCNPISGHATLYWYQQILGQGPKLLIQFQNNGVVDDSQLPKDRFSAERLKGVDSTLKIQPAKLEDSAVYLCASSLSTSGGSSTDTQYFGPGTRLTVL.

In regard to this clone: Different DNA sequences within this sample yield the same CDR3. The V and J genes are TRBV7-2 and TRBJ2-1, with TRBD2 matching 14 bases. The junction had 4 bases not matched to a gene; V was cut back by 3 bases and J by 6 bases. CDR3 length: 16 residues. The germline V gene has CDR1 SGHTA and CDR2 FQGNSA. DNA of the CDR3: TGTGCCAGCAGCTTGACTAGCGGGGGGGCCGGCAATGAGCAGTTCTTC. Protein sequence: CASSLTSGGAGNEQFF.

The chain carries TRBV5-1 and TRBJ2-3, with TRBD2 identical over 12 bases. The V and J ends lost 3 bases and 5 bases, in that order; junction bases with no gene match: 4. Per the germline V gene, CDR1 is SGHRS and CDR2 is YFSETQ. There are 15 residues in the CDR3. CDR3 region: CASSSSGGAKDTQYF. DNA of the CDR3: TGCGCCAGCAGCTCTAGCGGGGGGGCTAAAGATACGCAGTATTTT.

The V and J genes are TRBV3-1 (or the pseudogene TRBV3-2) and TRBJ2-7, with a tentative D call TRBD1 (6 bases). The V gene lost 5 bases and the J gene lost 2 bases, with 10 bases spanning the gap. Germline V CDR1 and CDR2: LGHDT, YNNKEL (reference sequence). This CDR3 contains 13 residues. CDR3 loop: CASSNGQTYEQYF. The CDR3 DNA reads as TGTGCCAGCAGCAACGGACAGACCTACGAGCAGTACTTC.

V gene TRBV20-1 combines with J gene TRBJ2-5; weak D call: TRBD1 (5 bases). In germline, CDR1 is DFQATT, CDR2 SNEGSKA (reference sequence). V shed 3 bases and J shed 5 bases, with 13 bases lying between them. This CDR3 spans 13 amino acids. DNA of the CDR3: TGCAGTGCTAGTAAAAGGGGTGGGGAGACCCAGTACTTC. Translation gives CSASKRGGETQYF.